The 14 T cell receptor beta chains below were found in one sample sequenced in a study of cytomegalovirus exposure and HLA in healthy donors. PCR employed 60 Vbeta and 13 Jbeta primers. The method was immunoSEQ multiplex PCR; TCRdb's version includes in-frame clones alone and lacks a portion of them. This repertoire shows more than 90,000 clones, about two thirds found once; its top ten account for 2.5% to 3%. The sample consisted of PBMCs. These receptor sequences come from a man in his fifties in good health and CMV-seronegative.

The chain uses TRBV5-8 and TRBJ2-5; TRBD1 matches at 8 bases. Germline CDR1 SGHTS, CDR2 YDEGEE. This CDR3 region has 13 residues. The junction had 2 bases not matched to a gene; V was cut back by 3 bases and J by 4 bases. CDR3: CASSSTGVETQYF. Written as DNA, the CDR3 is TGTGCCAGCAGCTCGACAGGGGTAGAGACCCAGTACTTC.

The rearrangement uses TRBV10-3 and TRBJ2-7; 9 nucleotides line up with TRBD1. The V gene's germline CDR1 is ENHRY and CDR2 SYGVKD. The length of the CDR3 is 14 residues. J was trimmed by 2 bases and V by 6 bases; bases with no gene match: 5. The DNA of the CDR3 is TGTGCCATCAGCAGGGACAGGGCCACCTACGAGCAGTACTTC. Protein sequence: CAISRDRATYEQYF.

V usage is TRBV7-9 and J usage is TRBJ2-5; 10 bases align to TRBD2. Germline V gene lookup returns CDR1 SEHNR and CDR2 FQNEAQ (reference sequence). The CDR3 totals 14 residues. V dropped 4 bases and J dropped 5; count of bases not matched to a gene: 4. Here the CDR3 reads CASSSTSGTETQYF. The CDR3 nucleotides are TGTGCCAGCAGCTCAACTAGCGGGACGGAGACCCAGTACTTC.

The V and J genes are TRBV12-2 and TRBJ1-5. TRBV12-2 is listed as a pseudogene. The CDR3 totals 12 residues. This CDR3 reads CASRPLFLPQHF. For the CDR3, the DNA is TGTGCAAGTCGCCCCCTATTTTTGCCCCAGCATTTT.

This clone showed up just a few times. The chain uses TRBV2 and TRBJ1-5; perhaps TRBD1 as D (5 bases). CDR3 size: 15 residues. Germline CDR1 is SNHLY and CDR2 is FYNNEI. Trimming took 6 bases from V and 1 from J, leaving 13 bases between them. Here the CDR3 reads CASSPGLGSNQPQHF. CDR3 nucleotide sequence: TGTGCCAGCAGCCCAGGGCTGGGGAGCAATCAGCCCCAGCATTTT.

J is TRBJ1-1 and V is TRBV2; D is undetermined. The CDR3 contains 16 residues. Deletions cut 5 bases from V and 1 base from J, with 17 bases between. CDR1 is SNHLY, CDR2 FYNNEI, per germline. CDR3: CASSLFSRGGNTEAFF. The DNA of the CDR3 is TGTGCCAGCAGTCTATTTAGCCGGGGTGGGAACACTGAAGCTTTCTTT.

The J gene is TRBJ2-7, the V gene TRBV5-1; 7 positions match TRBD1. CDR3 length equals 15 residues. V shed 4 bases, J shed 0 bases, and the junction held 7 bases outside the gene matches. The V gene's germline CDR1 is SGHRS and CDR2 YFSETQ. The CDR3 sequence: CASSRGQINSYEQYF. The CDR3 DNA is TGCGCCAGCAGCCGGGGACAGATAAACTCCTACGAGCAGTACTTC.

This chain joins TRBV7-9 and TRBJ2-3; 9 bases line up with TRBD2. This CDR3 is 18 amino acids long. The V and J ends lost 2 bases and 2 bases, in that order; junction bases with no gene match: 11. CDR1 and CDR2 (germline): SEHNR, FQNEAQ (reference sequence). The CDR3 DNA is TGTGCCAGCAGCTTATTGGTCTGGGTAGCGGGAGACACAGATACGCAGTATTTT. It yields the protein CASSLLVWVAGDTDTQYF.

The chain has TRBV18 and TRBJ1-1, with D unresolved. The CDR3 covers 15 residues. The germline V gene has CDR1 KGHSH and CDR2 LQKENI. V lost 2 bases, J lost 0 bases, and 10 bases lay in between. The CDR3, as DNA: TGTGCCAGCTCACCAACGACGGGAATGAACACTGAAGCTTTCTTT. Its translation is CASSPTTGMNTEAFF.

The chain carries TRBV5-1 and TRBJ2-2; 9 nucleotides align to TRBD1. There are 16 residues in the CDR3. J was trimmed by 6 bases and V by 1 base; bases with no gene match: 7. Germline lookup yields CDR1 SGHRS and CDR2 YFSETQ. This CDR3 reads CASSLRGQGFSGELFF. The CDR3 DNA follows: TGCGCCAGCAGCTTGAGGGGACAGGGTTTTTCCGGGGAGCTGTTTTTT.

This chain connects TRBV6-1 to TRBJ1-5, with TRBD1 identical over 7 bases. The CDR3 contains 13 residues. The germline gives CDR1 MNHNS, CDR2 SASEGT. V was pared by 5 bases and J by 7 bases, with 5 bases of the junction left unmatched. The CDR3 here is CASSQDRVQPQHF. DNA for the CDR3: TGTGCCAGCAGTCAAGACAGGGTCCAGCCCCAGCATTTT.

This chain joins TRBV29-1 and TRBJ2-7, with 10 bases lining up with TRBD1. Germline assignment: CDR1 SQVTM and CDR2 ANQGSEA. This CDR3 spans 13 amino acids. Trimming took 4 bases from V and 2 from J; bases not matched to a gene: 2. CDR3 in DNA: TGCAGCGTTGCCGGGACAGGGGCCTACGAGCAGTACTTC. Protein product: CSVAGTGAYEQYF.

The chain is built from TRBV18 and TRBJ2-5, with 7 bases identical to TRBD2. This CDR3 is 14 amino acids long. The germline V gene has CDR1 KGHSH and CDR2 LQKENI. V dropped 6 bases and J dropped 0; count of bases not matched to a gene: 4. CDR3 sequence (DNA): TGTGCCAGCTCCCCGCGGGAGTACCAAGAGACCCAGTACTTC. Translated, it gives CASSPREYQETQYF.

This clone appeared once. The V and J genes are TRBV7-9 and TRBJ2-7, with 9 bases identical to TRBD2. V was pared by 5 bases and J by 7 bases, with 12 bases of the junction left unmatched. Germline V gene lookup returns CDR1 SEHNR and CDR2 FQNEAQ (reference sequence). This CDR3 is built from 15 residues. The CDR3 sequence: CASSPRTSAGWEQYF. CDR3 DNA sequence: TGTGCCAGCAGCCCCCGGACTAGCGCCGGCTGGGAGCAGTACTTC. Full variable domain (missing parts from reference TRBV7-9 and TRBJ2-7): DTGVSQNPRHKITKRGQNVTFRCDPISEHNRLYWYRQTLGQGPEFLTYFQNEAQLEKSRLLSDRFSAERPKGSFSTLEIQRTEQGDSAMYLCASSPRTSAGWEQYFGPGTRLTVT.